The 15 T cell receptor beta chains below were found in one sample sequenced in a study of neoadjuvant anti-PD-1 for oral cavity cancer. TCRdb's copy holds only in-frame clones and misses some; the assay was immunoSEQ multiplex PCR. The sample gives 17,000 or so clones, approximately 72% of which show up once; 2.5% to 3.5% is in the top ten. The source was PBMCs, collected before nivolumab (anti-PD-1) treatment. The receptors were sampled from a person aged 35-80 years with oral cavity squamous cell carcinoma.

V and J are TRBV5-1 and TRBJ1-3, with D tentatively TRBD1 (5 bases). Germline lookup yields CDR1 SGHRS and CDR2 YFSETQ. The CDR3 has 16 amino acids. V lost 4 bases and J 0 bases, leaving 14 bases between the germline ends. CDR3 DNA: TGCGCCAGCAGCCCGGGGGGTCGGATCTCTGGAAACACCATATATTTT. Translation gives CASSPGGRISGNTIYF. Full variable domain (rest looked up from reference TRBV5-1 and TRBJ1-3): KAGVTQTPRYLIKTRGQQVTLSCSPISGHRSVSWYQQTPGQGLQFLFEYFSETQRNKGNFPGRFSGRQFSNSRSEMNVSTLELGDSALYLCASSPGGRISGNTIYFGEGSWLTVV.

The CDR3, as DNA: TGCAGCGTTGAAACCGGCAGGGACCAGCCCCAGCATTTT. This codes for CSVETGRDQPQHF. The chain uses TRBV29-1 and TRBJ1-5; possible D gene TRBD1, 5 bases. The CDR3 covers 13 residues. Deletions cut 2 bases from V and 7 bases from J, with 12 bases between. CDR1 and CDR2 from the germline V gene are SQVTM and ANQGSEA.

This sequence joins TRBV6-5 and TRBJ2-7, with 7 bases identical to TRBD1. The V gene end was trimmed by 4 bases and the J gene end by 7 bases; junction bases not matched to a gene: 7. The CDR3 is 13 amino acids. Germline CDR1 reads MNHEY; CDR2 reads SVGAGI. The CDR3 nucleotides read TGTGCCAGCAGTTCCGAGGGGGCAGGGGAGCAGTACTTC. Its protein is CASSSEGAGEQYF.

This clone was counted only a few times. The rearrangement links TRBV19 to TRBJ1-5; D is possibly TRBD1 (5 bases). Germline CDR1 reads LNHDA; CDR2 reads SQIVND (reference sequence). With 2 bases removed from V and 3 bases from J, the gap between germline ends came to 8 bases. The length of the CDR3 is 14 residues. The DNA for the CDR3 is TGTGCCAGTAGTATAAAGGGGTACAATCAGCCCCAGCATTTT. Protein sequence: CASSIKGYNQPQHF.

The chain employs TRBV5-4 and TRBJ1-6; D gene uncertain. CDR3 length: 14 residues. With 0 bases removed from V and 10 bases from J, the gap between germline ends came to 11 bases. Germline V CDR1 and CDR2: SGHNT, YYREEE (reference sequence). The CDR3 nucleotides read TGTGCCAGCAGCTTGGAGGGTTTTGGATCACCCCTCCACTTT. It codes for CASSLEGFGSPLHF.

This sequence joins TRBV5-2 and TRBJ1-2. TRBV5-2 is a recognized pseudogene. The CDR3 loop spans 13 amino acids. CDR3 DNA: TGTGCCAGCAAAGCATGTCGAGACTATGGCTACACCTTC. Translated, it gives CASKACRDYGYTF.

J is TRBJ1-1 and V is TRBV27; a weak D match, TRBD1 (5 bases). The V end was cut by 5 bases, the J end by 0 bases, with 16 bases between. Germline CDR1 and CDR2: MNHEY and SMNVEV (reference sequence). This CDR3 region has 16 residues. CDR3: CASSPITQVLNTEAFF. CDR3 bases: TGTGCCAGCAGTCCGATCACACAGGTATTGAACACTGAAGCTTTCTTT.

The sample holds a few counts of this clone. The chain joins TRBV5-1 to TRBJ2-2; TRBD1 matches 9 bases. Losses at the gene ends were 8 bases for V and 7 bases for J; bases not matched to a gene: 9. CDR1 and CDR2 from the germline V gene are SGHRS and YFSETQ. This CDR3 region has 14 residues. The CDR3 nucleotides are TGCGCCAGTGGACAGGGGTCCGGGATCGGGGAGCTGTTTTTT. This sequence encodes CASGQGSGIGELFF.

V usage is TRBV27 and J usage is TRBJ2-1; D not certain. The V gene's germline CDR1 is MNHEY and CDR2 SMNVEV (reference sequence). Trimming cost V 7 bases and J 8 bases, with 12 bases left between them. CDR3 length: 12 residues. The DNA of the CDR3 is TGTGCCAGCACCACCGGCTCTCATGAGCAGTTCTTC. Translated, it gives CASTTGSHEQFF.

The V call is TRBV7-2, the J call TRBJ1-2; a possible D gene is TRBD1 (6 bases). Germline V lookup: CDR1 SGHTA, CDR2 FQGNSA. The CDR3 has 15 residues. V was clipped by 4 bases and J by 6 bases, with 18 bases between them. This CDR3 is CASSSRRDIEDGYTF. As DNA, the CDR3 is TGTGCCAGCAGCTCGAGAAGGGACATTGAAGATGGCTACACCTTC. The full variable domain, in which reference TRBV7-2 and TRBJ1-2 provide the parts outside the CDR3, is GAGVSQSPSNKVTEKGKDVELRCDPISGHTALYWYRQSLGQGLEFLIYFQGNSAPDKSGLPSDRFSAERTGGSVSTLTIQRTQQEDSAVYLCASSSRRDIEDGYTFGSGTRLTVV.

A note on this clone: The junction does not match germline at one end; this may be a read error. The rearrangement links TRBV7-7 to TRBJ1-5, with D tentatively TRBD1 (6 bases). Per germline, CDR1 SSHAT and CDR2 FNYEAQ (reference sequence). This CDR3 comprises 16 residues. CDR3 sequence: CASSAGAPGDGQPQHF. In DNA, the CDR3 is TGTGCTAGCAGCGCGGGGGCCCCAGGGGATGGGCAGCCCCAGCATTTT.

V and J are TRBV5-1 and TRBJ2-5, with a weak D call TRBD1 (6 bases). Trimming took off 4 bases at V and 5 bases at J, with 12 bases between the two ends. CDR3 length equals 13 residues. Germline CDR1 and CDR2: SGHRS and YFSETQ. CDR3 DNA: TGCGCCAGCAGCACACAGGGCGACGAGACCCAGTACTTC. It codes for CASSTQGDETQYF.

This clone was detected a few times. The rearrangement uses TRBV19 and TRBJ2-2; D possibly corresponds to TRBD2 (8 bases). The V end lost 9 bases, the J end lost 3 bases, and 14 bases lay between the germline ends. The CDR3 totals 14 residues. Germline V gene lookup returns CDR1 LNHDA and CDR2 SQIVND (reference sequence). The CDR3 is CASREGAHTGELFF. The CDR3 DNA is TGTGCCAGCCGGGAGGGGGCGCACACCGGGGAGCTGTTTTTT.

The rearrangement uses TRBV4-1 and TRBJ2-3; D gene ambiguous. The CDR3 runs 13 residues. Per germline, CDR1 MGHRA and CDR2 YSYEKL. V lost 3 bases, J lost 2 bases, and 6 bases lay in between. CDR3 sequence (DNA): TGCGCCAGCAGCCATTATTTCACAGATACGCAGTATTTT. Its protein is CASSHYFTDTQYF.

The chain recombines TRBV5-1 with TRBJ2-3, with 10 bases identical to TRBD1. J gave up 4 bases and V 2 bases, and 7 bases lay outside the gene matches. This CDR3 contains 16 residues. Germline CDR1 is SGHRS and CDR2 is YFSETQ. The CDR3 loop is CASSLGTGAGPDTQYF. The CDR3 DNA is TGCGCCAGCAGCTTAGGGACAGGGGCCGGTCCAGATACGCAGTATTTT.